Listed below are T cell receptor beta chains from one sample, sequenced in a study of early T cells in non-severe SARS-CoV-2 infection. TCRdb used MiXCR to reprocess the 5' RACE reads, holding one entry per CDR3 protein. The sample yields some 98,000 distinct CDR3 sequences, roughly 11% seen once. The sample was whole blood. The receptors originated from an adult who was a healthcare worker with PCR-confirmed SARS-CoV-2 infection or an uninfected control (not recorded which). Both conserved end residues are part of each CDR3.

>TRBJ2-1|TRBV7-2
CASSPARVNNEQFF
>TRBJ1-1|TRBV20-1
CSARRAEAFF
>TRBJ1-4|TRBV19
CASSPRMGANEKLFF
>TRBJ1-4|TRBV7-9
CASSLGLDEKLFF
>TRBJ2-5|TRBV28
CASSLEAVGKTQYF
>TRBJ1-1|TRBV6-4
CASSRGSNTEAFF
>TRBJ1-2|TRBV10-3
CAISESGNSYGYTF
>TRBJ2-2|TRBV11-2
CASSARLAGATGELFF
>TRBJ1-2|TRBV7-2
CASSTFGTGDYGYTF
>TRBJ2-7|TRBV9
CASSVSEGEQYF
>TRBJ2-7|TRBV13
CASSRYPGVEQYF
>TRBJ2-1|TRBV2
CASRGWDEQFF
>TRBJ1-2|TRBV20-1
CSAAAGSRYTF
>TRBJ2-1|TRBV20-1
CSARVRRRSYNEQFF
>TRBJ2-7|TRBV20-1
CSANTGEGPHEQYF
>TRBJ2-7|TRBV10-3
CAASRDRASYEQYF
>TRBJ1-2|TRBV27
CASSQGNYGCTF
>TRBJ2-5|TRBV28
CASFGSSRLQETQYF
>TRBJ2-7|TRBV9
CASSALAGQTYEQYF
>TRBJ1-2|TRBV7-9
CASSGDREGYGYTF
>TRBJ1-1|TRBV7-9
CASSSENTEAFF
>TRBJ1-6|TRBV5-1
CASRVGDSPLHF
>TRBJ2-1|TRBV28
CASSFGTGVDNEQFF
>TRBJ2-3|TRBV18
CASSRMGQTDTQYF
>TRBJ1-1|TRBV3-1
CASSQRARVTTEAFF
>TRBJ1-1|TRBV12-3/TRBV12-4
CASSPGTGLKAFF
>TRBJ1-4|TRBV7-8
CASSSQGATNEKLFF
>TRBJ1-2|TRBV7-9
CASGSELGPRGGGYTF
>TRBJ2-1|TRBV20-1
CSARGTYNEQFF
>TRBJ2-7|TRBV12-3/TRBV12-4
CASSLRGTLSYEQYF
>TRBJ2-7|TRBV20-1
CSAQDRRAGKTYEQYF
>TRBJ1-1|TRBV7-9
CASSPTPNTEAFF
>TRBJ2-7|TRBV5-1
CASSLGGSATYEQYF
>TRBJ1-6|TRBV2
CATRGGANNSPLHF
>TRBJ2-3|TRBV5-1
CASSLGGIRDTQYF
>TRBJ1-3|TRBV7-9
CASGKHGNTIYF
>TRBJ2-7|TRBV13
CASSPGQGNSEQYF
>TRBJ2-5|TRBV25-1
CASSTPRQVAETQYF
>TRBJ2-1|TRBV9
CASSVSTYNEQFF